A single sample is the source of the 15 T cell receptor beta chains below, sequenced in a study of T cells in Graves' hyperthyroidism and ophthalmopathy. RNA transcripts were the template for amplifying TCR beta CDR3 regions. TCR CDR3 regions were first amplified by RT-PCR with HTBI primers. In TCRdb, the multiplex PCR reads were re-called with MiXCR into one record per CDR3 protein. This table holds about 500,000 distinct CDR3 sequences, 15% to 20% found once. The specimen sequenced was blood. These TCRs come from a woman aged 18-29 years with Graves' hyperthyroidism.

The chain links TRBV5-4 to TRBJ2-3, with 9 bases identical to TRBD2. CDR1 and CDR2 (germline): SGHNT, YYREEE (reference sequence). Trimming removed 4 bases from V and 0 bases from J; junction bases left unmatched: 9. The CDR3 has 17 residues. CDR3 DNA: TGTGCCAGCAGCAAGGGCACTAGCGGGCAAAGCACAGATACGCAGTATTTT. It encodes CASSKGTSGQSTDTQYF.

This chain uses TRBV7-9 with TRBJ2-4; D uncertain. Trimming removed 5 bases at V and 8 bases at J, with 13 bases between. The CDR3 totals 13 residues. From germline, CDR1 is SEHNR and CDR2 FQNEAQ (reference sequence). CDR3 nucleotides: TGTGCCAGCAGCCCTCTTGGGATGGACATTCAGTACTTC. It translates to CASSPLGMDIQYF.

The table lists this clonotype with many counts. CDR3: CASSLADRITEAFF. CDR3 nucleotides: TGCGCCAGCAGCTTGGCCGACAGGATCACTGAAGCTTTCTTT. V and J are TRBV5-1 and TRBJ1-1; weak D call: TRBD1 (6 bases). This CDR3 has 14 residues. The V end lost 0 bases, the J end lost 4 bases, and 10 bases lay between the germline ends. Germline-derived CDR1 and CDR2 are SGHRS and YFSETQ.

This clonotype was detected a few times. CDR3 residues: CASSLTSGMDTGELFF. The CDR3 DNA follows: TGTGCCAGCAGCTTGACTAGCGGGATGGACACCGGGGAGCTGTTTTTT. The V and J genes are TRBV7-2 and TRBJ2-2, with 11 bases identical to TRBD2. The germline CDR1 and CDR2 sequences are SGHTA and FQGNSA. The CDR3 is 16 residues long. The trim removed 3 bases at V and 3 bases at J, leaving 3 bases unmatched.

This chain joins TRBV5-1 and TRBJ1-4; D ambiguous. Trimming stripped 1 base from V and 7 bases from J, with 11 bases between. This CDR3 contains 14 residues. From germline, CDR1 is SGHRS and CDR2 YFSETQ. CDR3 nucleotide sequence: TGCGCCAGCAGCTTGTATATGGACGGTGAAAAACTGTTTTTT. The encoded protein is CASSLYMDGEKLFF.

There are many counts of this clonotype. CDR3 loop: CASREQGKKDEQFF. CDR3 in DNA: TGTGCCAGCCGGGAACAGGGGAAGAAGGATGAGCAGTTCTTC. The chain recombines TRBV28 with TRBJ2-1; 7 bases map to TRBD1. Germline V gene sequence: CDR1 MDHEN, CDR2 SYDVKM. Trimming removed 8 bases from V and 8 bases from J; junction bases left unmatched: 12. The CDR3 extends over 14 amino acids.

In its sample, this clonotype was seen many times. The chain carries TRBV20-1 and TRBJ2-5, with D perhaps TRBD1 or TRBD2 (5 bases each). The germline V and J ends were trimmed by 3 bases and 4 bases, with 12 bases remaining between them. The germline gives CDR1 DFQATT, CDR2 SNEGSKA (reference sequence). The CDR3 is 13 amino acids. CDR3 sequence (DNA): TGCAGTGCTAGTGGGGGTCCTGGAGAGACCCAGTACTTC. This codes for CSASGGPGETQYF.

This clonotype appeared many times. V is TRBV6-1 and J is TRBJ2-7, with a weak D call TRBD1 (5 bases). Germline V gives CDR1 MNHNS, CDR2 SASEGT. The CDR3 is 13 amino acids. CDR3 DNA sequence: TGTGCGGTGAAGGGAAAGGGGTCCTACGAGCAGTACTTC. The encoded protein is CAVKGKGSYEQYF.

This clonotype has a handful of counts. This chain links TRBV3-1 with TRBJ1-2, with a weak D call TRBD1 (5 bases). V dropped 3 bases and J dropped 10 bases, with 12 bases sitting between them. Looked up from germline, CDR1 is LGHDT and CDR2 is YNNKEL (reference sequence). CDR3 length: 12 residues. The CDR3 protein is CASSQTAFDYTF. The CDR3 DNA reads TGTGCCAGCAGCCAGACAGCATTCGACTACACCTTC.

The rearrangement uses TRBV20-1 and TRBJ2-1, with 11 bases lining up with TRBD2. The end of the DNA fits TRBJ2-7 better, so the J call may be wrong. The CDR3 contains 16 residues. Germline V gene lookup returns CDR1 DFQATT and CDR2 SNEGSKA (reference sequence). Written as DNA, the CDR3 is TGCAGTGCAAACGACCCTAGCGGGAGGCCGGGCAATGAGCAGTACTTC. Translation: CSANDPSGRPGNEQYF.

The rearrangement links TRBV24-1 to TRBJ2-1; 11 nucleotides line up with TRBD2. V lost 5 bases to trimming and J lost 7 bases; unmatched junction nucleotides: 12. Germline CDR1 is KGHDR and CDR2 is SFDVKD. The CDR3 has 17 residues. The CDR3 loop is CATSASGGSGGANEQFF. The DNA for the CDR3 is TGTGCCACCAGTGCCTCCGGAGGTAGCGGGGGGGCAAATGAGCAGTTCTTC.

This clonotype was detected many times. The chain employs TRBV5-1 and TRBJ1-1; D possibly corresponds to TRBD1 (5 bases). The CDR3 is 15 amino acids. V lost 1 base to trimming and J lost 3 bases, with 13 bases between them. Germline CDR1 and CDR2: SGHRS and YFSETQ. Here the CDR3 reads CASSLFPLGDTEAFF. The CDR3 region has the DNA TGCGCCAGCAGCTTGTTTCCTTTGGGGGACACTGAAGCTTTCTTT.

There are many counts of this clonotype. This sequence joins TRBV20-1 and TRBJ2-3; 8 positions match TRBD2. CDR1 and CDR2 (germline): DFQATT, SNEGSKA (reference sequence). The CDR3 runs 14 residues. The V segment lost 7 bases and the J segment 3 bases; nucleotides outside the gene matches: 9. CDR3 sequence (DNA): TGCAGTGTAGGCAAGCGGGAGCTAACAGATACGCAGTATTTT. Its translation: CSVGKRELTDTQYF.

This clonotype was observed at least ten times. The chain joins TRBV2 to TRBJ1-2; no reliable D call. V was trimmed by 3 bases and J by 2 bases, leaving 7 bases between them. Germline CDR1 is SNHLY and CDR2 is FYNNEI. CDR3 length: 13 residues. In DNA, the CDR3 is TGTGCCAGCAGTGAGGTGGGGAACTATGGCTACACCTTC. Protein: CASSEVGNYGYTF. The whole variable domain, filled in from reference TRBV2 and TRBJ1-2, reads EPEVTQTPSHQVTQMGQEVILRCVPISNHLYFYWYRQILGQKVEFLVSFYNNEISEKSEIFDDQFSVERPDGSNFTLKIRSTKLEDSAMYFCASSEVGNYGYTFGSGTRLTVV.

This sequence joins TRBV6-1 and TRBJ2-7; maybe TRBD2 (7 bases). This CDR3 is 17 amino acids long. Deletions cut 5 bases from V and 1 base from J, with 21 bases between. CDR1 is MNHNS, CDR2 SASEGT, per germline. CDR3 coding DNA: TGTGCCAGCAGTTCCTCACTGTCGAGGGGGGGTTCCTACGAGCAGTACTTC. Its translation is CASSSSLSRGGSYEQYF.